This TCR beta chain was recorded in a study of blood T cell repertoires in COVID-19. Deletions cut 6 bases from V and 7 bases from J, with 9 bases between. Germline values: CDR1 ENHRY, CDR2 SYGVKD. The CDR3 totals 12 residues. Using immunoSEQ multiplex PCR, the repertoire was profiled, and TCRdb retains in-frame clones only, with some absent. This sample has about 360,000 clones, with around 90% found just once. The receptor was isolated from a middle-aged woman with acute COVID-19. Sequencing used PBMCs or T cells enriched from blood (not recorded which). This rearrangement joins TRBV10-3 to TRBJ1-4, with D possibly TRBD1 on 5 matching bases. The chain's CDR3 is CAISPDSEKLFF. The CDR3 region has the DNA TGTGCCATCAGCCCCGACAGTGAAAAACTGTTTTTT.